This entry lists 21 T cell receptor beta chains sequenced from one sample in a study of T cell repertoires in cytomegalovirus infection. From the reads, TCRdb called clonotypes with MiXCR, one entry per CDR3 protein. Here the sample spans around 130,000 distinct CDR3 sequences, less than 9.5% being singletons. Sequenced input: PBMCs. The receptors here all came from a human donor in good health (CMV status not recorded). Some clones in this sample may be carry-over from other donors' samples.

This clonotype was counted many times. The rearrangement links TRBV20-1 to TRBJ2-2; 9 bases agree with TRBD1. The CDR3 runs 16 residues. The germline gives CDR1 DFQATT, CDR2 SNEGSKA (reference sequence). The V and J ends lost 0 bases and 4 bases, in that order; junction bases with no gene match: 6. The DNA of the CDR3 is TGCAGTGCTAGAGATAGTGGACAGGGGATCACCGGGGAGCTGTTTTTT. Its translation: CSARDSGQGITGELFF.

This clonotype was observed at least ten times. The V and J genes are TRBV2 and TRBJ2-1; 14 nucleotides align to TRBD2. The ends lost 6 bases at V and 7 bases at J; junction bases unmatched: 8. The CDR3 runs 16 residues. The germline gives CDR1 SNHLY, CDR2 FYNNEI. CDR3 in DNA: TGTGCCAGCAGCGCAACGACTAGCGGGGGGGTGAATGAGCAGTTCTTC. It yields the protein CASSATTSGGVNEQFF.

About this clonotype itself: This clone may be a read error of a much larger clone one base away. The chain uses TRBV19 and TRBJ1-1, with unresolved D. The V end was cut by 9 bases, the J end by 4 bases, with 12 bases between. This CDR3 spans 12 amino acids. Germline CDR1 LNHDA, CDR2 SQIVND (reference sequence). The CDR3 nucleotides are TGTGCCAGCGGAAGCATGATCACTGAAGCTTTCTTT. Its protein is CASGSMITEAFF.

This clonotype showed up just a few times. This rearrangement joins TRBV19 to TRBJ2-2; tentatively, D is TRBD1 (7 bases). Germline V CDR1 and CDR2: LNHDA, SQIVND (reference sequence). This CDR3 comprises 13 residues. V lost 4 bases to trimming and J lost 8 bases, with 11 bases between them. CDR3 protein: CASSSRGDGELFF. The CDR3 DNA sequence: TGTGCCAGTAGTAGCAGGGGGGATGGGGAGCTGTTTTTT. The full variable domain, with the rest looked up from reference TRBV19 and TRBJ2-2, is DGGITQSPKYLFRKEGQNVTLSCEQNLNHDAMYWYRQDPGQGLRLIYYSQIVNDFQKGDIAEGYSVSREKKESFPLTVTSAQKNPTAFYLCASSSRGDGELFFGEGSRLTVL.

Ten or more counts support this clonotype. V is TRBV4-1 and J is TRBJ1-2; 9 nucleotides agree with TRBD1. Germline loops: CDR1 MGHRA, CDR2 YSYEKL. With V trimmed by 0 bases and J by 7 bases, 3 bases remained unmatched. The CDR3 is made up of 14 amino acids. The CDR3 region has the DNA TGCGCCAGCAGCCAAGATAGGACAGGGGCTGGCTACACCTTC. Protein product: CASSQDRTGAGYTF.

This clonotype was detected many times. The chain recombines TRBV20-1 with TRBJ1-1; no reliable D call. The CDR3 has 13 amino acids. The germline V and J ends were trimmed by 6 bases and 1 base, with 12 bases remaining between them. Germline V gene lookup returns CDR1 DFQATT and CDR2 SNEGSKA (reference sequence). CDR3 region: CSAKRLQNTEAFF. CDR3 DNA sequence: TGCAGTGCGAAGAGACTGCAGAACACTGAAGCTTTCTTT.

The chain couples TRBV30 to TRBJ2-7, with D uncertain. The CDR3 has 11 residues. V was shortened by 5 bases and J by 0 bases, with 5 bases between the two germline ends. Germline V gene data show CDR1 as GTSNPN and CDR2 as SVGIG (reference sequence). This CDR3 reads CAWDTSYEQYF. The DNA of the CDR3 is TGTGCCTGGGACACCTCCTACGAGCAGTACTTC.

This clonotype was seen many times. The rearrangement links TRBV12-3 or TRBV12-4 to TRBJ1-2; 9 bases agree with TRBD1. The trim removed 5 bases at V and 5 bases at J, leaving 9 bases unmatched. The CDR3 spans 15 residues. CDR3 in DNA: TGTGCCAGCAGTCTCATCCCGGGACAGGGATATGGCTACACCTTC. Translation: CASSLIPGQGYGYTF.

In its sample, this clonotype was seen many times. The chain is built from TRBV2 and TRBJ1-3; no clear D. Germline assignment: CDR1 SNHLY and CDR2 FYNNEI. V was pared by 5 bases and J by 4 bases, with 15 bases between. The CDR3 extends over 15 amino acids. The CDR3 loop reads CASSLRPMSGNTIYF. CDR3 bases: TGTGCCAGCAGTCTGCGCCCCATGAGCGGAAACACCATATATTTT.

Many counts were recorded for this clonotype. J is TRBJ1-2 and V is TRBV4-1, with 7 positions matching TRBD1. The CDR3 contains 14 residues. Trimming removed 3 bases from V and 2 bases from J; junction bases left unmatched: 3. The germline gives CDR1 MGHRA, CDR2 YSYEKL. Here the CDR3 reads CASSHQTGNYGYTF. The DNA for the CDR3 is TGCGCCAGCAGCCACCAGACAGGGAACTATGGCTACACCTTC.

This clonotype was detected many times. The CDR3 DNA sequence: TGCGCCAGCAGCAGGACTAGCGGGGGCGGCACAGATACGCAGTATTTT. Amino acids: CASSRTSGGGTDTQYF. This chain connects TRBV5-1 to TRBJ2-3; TRBD2 agrees at 13 bases. V was pared by 4 bases and J by 1 base, with 3 bases of the junction left unmatched. The germline gives CDR1 SGHRS, CDR2 YFSETQ. The CDR3 covers 16 residues.

This clonotype was counted many times. The chain has TRBV7-2 and TRBJ2-1, with D maybe TRBD2 (5 bases). The CDR3 extends over 13 amino acids. V lost 1 base to trimming and J lost 4 bases, with 5 bases between them. The germline gives CDR1 SGHTA, CDR2 FQGNSA. CDR3 sequence: CASSLGRYNEQFF. CDR3 bases: TGTGCCAGCAGCTTAGGGAGGTACAATGAGCAGTTCTTC.

This clonotype occurred many times. The J gene is TRBJ2-3, the V gene TRBV6-5; 12 bases are a match to TRBD2. The trim removed 0 bases at V and 1 base at J, leaving 5 bases unmatched. CDR1 MNHEY and CDR2 SVGAGI come from the germline V gene. The CDR3 length is 18 residues. The CDR3 DNA reads as TGTGCCAGCAGTTACTCGGTACTAGCGGGGGGTGGCACAGATACGCAGTATTTT. Amino acids: CASSYSVLAGGGTDTQYF.

This chain joins TRBV4-1 and TRBJ1-1; D not certain. CDR1 and CDR2 (germline): MGHRA, YSYEKL. The V gene lost 1 base and the J gene lost 11 bases, with 14 bases spanning the gap. This CDR3 region has 13 residues. CDR3 nucleotide sequence: TGCGCCAGCAGCCAAGTCTCCACAGCCGGGGCTTTCTTT. This codes for CASSQVSTAGAFF.

Ten or more counts support this clonotype. The chain is built from TRBV20-1 and TRBJ1-6; D uncertain. V was trimmed by 0 bases and J by 0 bases, leaving 12 bases between them. Germline V gene sequence: CDR1 DFQATT, CDR2 SNEGSKA (reference sequence). The length of the CDR3 is 17 residues. The CDR3 DNA is TGCAGTGCTAGAGATGGGCCTGGGAGCTCCTATAATTCACCCCTCCACTTT. It is translated as CSARDGPGSSYNSPLHF.

This clonotype was recorded many times. The rearrangement links TRBV20-1 to TRBJ2-1, with a weak D call TRBD1 (5 bases). There are 13 residues in the CDR3. The V end lost 1 base, the J end lost 8 bases, and 12 bases lay between the germline ends. Germline loops: CDR1 DFQATT, CDR2 SNEGSKA (reference sequence). The CDR3 DNA follows: TGCAGTGCTAGAGGGGGTGGGGCGTATGAGCAGTTCTTC. Its protein product is CSARGGGAYEQFF.

The sample holds a few counts of this clonotype. CDR3 sequence reads: CASSGGAEAFF. CDR3 in DNA: TGTGCCAGCAGCGGGGGGGCTGAAGCTTTCTTT. The V call is TRBV7-3, the J call TRBJ1-1; possibly TRBD1 for D (5 bases). The CDR3 is 11 amino acids. Germline V lookup: CDR1 SGHTA, CDR2 FQGTGA. V lost 5 bases, J lost 6 bases, and 7 bases lay in between.

This clonotype appeared many times. The chain has TRBV27 and TRBJ2-5; D remains unclear. The CDR3 contains 15 residues. CDR1 is MNHEY, CDR2 SMNVEV, per germline (reference sequence). Trimming shortened V by 5 bases and J by 4 bases, and 17 bases separated the two germline ends. CDR3 region: CASSALLGNAETQYF. DNA of the CDR3: TGTGCCAGCAGTGCCCTGCTAGGGAATGCAGAGACCCAGTACTTC.

V is TRBV9 and J is TRBJ1-2; TRBD1 agrees at 8 bases. The trim removed 3 bases at V and 4 bases at J, leaving 5 bases unmatched. In germline, CDR1 is SGDLS, CDR2 YYNGEE. This CDR3 contains 14 residues. CDR3 protein: CASSATGDGYGYTF. CDR3 nucleotide sequence: TGTGCCAGCAGCGCGACAGGGGATGGCTATGGCTACACCTTC.

There are many counts of this clonotype. The chain joins TRBV7-8 to TRBJ1-6; unclear D gene. The CDR3 spans 13 residues. Trimming left V 1 base short and J 6 bases short, with 4 bases between. Germline V gene sequence: CDR1 SGHVS, CDR2 FQNEAQ. The CDR3 sequence is CASSLGSNSPLHF. In DNA form, the CDR3 reads TGTGCCAGCAGCTTAGGGAGTAATTCACCCCTCCACTTT.

This clonotype was detected many times. V gene TRBV5-5 combines with J gene TRBJ2-1; 12 bases agree with TRBD1. The CDR3 covers 16 residues. The germline gives CDR1 SGHKS, CDR2 YYEKEE (reference sequence). After removal of 1 base from V and 8 bases from J, the junction contained 7 bases not matched to a gene. CDR3 amino acids: CASSLLGTGGWDEQFF. DNA of the CDR3: TGTGCCAGCAGCTTGTTAGGGACAGGGGGCTGGGATGAGCAGTTCTTC.